One and the same sample provided the 9 T cell receptor beta chains below, sequenced in a study of liver allograft versus peripheral blood T cells. Across the study: In transplanted livers, T cell receptor repertoires were compared with those found in the recipients' peripheral blood.

MiXCR, run by TCRdb on the reads, gives a single entry per CDR3 protein. The sample records under 7,000 distinct CDR3 sequences, 13% to 15% being singletons. These receptors came from a human patient who had a liver transplant. Some T cells may be graft donor cells.

This clonotype was counted a single time. V usage is TRBV12-3 or TRBV12-4 and J usage is TRBJ2-7, with D unclear. The V end was cut by 7 bases, the J end by 4 bases, with 11 bases between. CDR3 length: 12 amino acids. CDR3 sequence reads: CASTRIIYEQYF. CDR3 DNA sequence: TGTGCCAGCACTAGGATCATATACGAGCAGTACTTC.

This clonotype was observed a few times. This chain links TRBV7-2 with TRBJ1-5; the D gene is possibly TRBD1 (5 bases). This CDR3 spans 14 amino acids. Trimming pared 5 bases from V and 6 bases from J, leaving 14 bases between. CDR1 and CDR2 (germline): SGHTA, FQGNSA. The CDR3 DNA reads TGTGCCAGCAGCCCCGCGGGGGTGGGTCAGCCCCAGCATTTT. It is translated as CASSPAGVGQPQHF. Complete variable domain (other parts from reference TRBV7-2 and TRBJ1-5): GAGVSQSPSNKVTEKGKDVELRCDPISGHTALYWYRQSLGQGLEFLIYFQGNSAPDKSGLPSDRFSAERTGGSVSTLTIQRTQQEDSAVYLCASSPAGVGQPQHFGDGTRLSIL.

The table lists this clonotype with many counts. This chain connects TRBV19 to TRBJ2-7, with D possibly being TRBD1 or TRBD2 (5 bases each). Trimming left V 5 bases short and J 1 base short, with 18 bases between. Germline lookup yields CDR1 LNHDA and CDR2 SQIVND (reference sequence). The CDR3 is made up of 16 amino acids. The CDR3 loop reads CASSPKGDGRSYEQYF. Here the CDR3 DNA reads TGTGCCAGTAGTCCCAAAGGGGACGGCCGATCCTACGAGCAGTACTTC.

The chain uses TRBV30 and TRBJ1-5; D uncertain. Trimming took 1 base from V and 11 from J, leaving 15 bases between them. This CDR3 spans 13 amino acids. Germline lookup yields CDR1 GTSNPN and CDR2 SVGIG (reference sequence). This chain's CDR3 is CAWSGPVGGAQHF. As DNA, the CDR3 is TGTGCCTGGAGTGGACCCGTAGGTGGGGCCCAGCATTTT.

Relative to its sample, this clonotype is medium-sized. The rearrangement joins TRBV7-2 to TRBJ1-5; D not resolved. Germline V gives CDR1 SGHTA, CDR2 FQGNSA. With 5 bases removed from V and 9 bases from J, the gap between germline ends came to 11 bases. The CDR3 runs to 12 residues. CDR3 protein: CASSLNEGPQHF. The CDR3 DNA follows: TGTGCCAGCAGCCTCAACGAGGGGCCCCAGCATTTT. The entire variable domain, with the rest obtained from reference TRBV7-2 and TRBJ1-5, is as follows: GAGVSQSPSNKVTEKGKDVELRCDPISGHTALYWYRQSLGQGLEFLIYFQGNSAPDKSGLPSDRFSAERTGGSVSTLTIQRTQQEDSAVYLCASSLNEGPQHFGDGTRLSIL.

This chain joins TRBV6-2 or TRBV6-3 and TRBJ1-4; D ambiguous. Deletions cut 4 bases from V and 8 bases from J, with 17 bases between. This CDR3 region has 15 residues. Germline loops: CDR1 MNHEY, CDR2 SVGEGT. The CDR3 loop is CASSSQPRAGEKLFF. As DNA, the CDR3 is TGTGCCAGCAGTTCCCAGCCCCGAGCGGGCGAAAAACTGTTTTTT.

This clonotype is medium-sized (0.01 to 0.1%). The rearrangement links TRBV6-6 to TRBJ1-5; the D is unclear. The germline V gene has CDR1 MNHNY and CDR2 SVGAGI (reference sequence). The CDR3 extends over 14 amino acids. V was shortened by 9 bases and J by 0 bases, with 12 bases between the two germline ends. The DNA for the CDR3 is TGTGCCAGTAGGTCCGGGGATAGCAATCAGCCCCAGCATTTT. This encodes CASRSGDSNQPQHF.

This chain connects TRBV19 to TRBJ2-1; 13 bases line up with TRBD2. This CDR3 region has 16 residues. Losses at the gene ends were 1 base for V and 8 bases for J; bases not matched to a gene: 5. Germline loops: CDR1 LNHDA, CDR2 SQIVND (reference sequence). The chain's CDR3 is CASSIVGLAGSDEQFF. The CDR3 DNA is TGTGCCAGTAGTATAGTGGGACTAGCGGGGAGTGATGAGCAGTTCTTC.

V and J are TRBV12-3 or TRBV12-4 and TRBJ1-1; no clear D gene. Trimming removed 0 bases from V and 4 bases from J, with 0 bases in between. The CDR3 is 11 amino acids. The chain's CDR3 is CASSLATEAFF. In DNA form, the CDR3 reads TGTGCCAGCAGTTTAGCCACTGAAGCTTTCTTT.